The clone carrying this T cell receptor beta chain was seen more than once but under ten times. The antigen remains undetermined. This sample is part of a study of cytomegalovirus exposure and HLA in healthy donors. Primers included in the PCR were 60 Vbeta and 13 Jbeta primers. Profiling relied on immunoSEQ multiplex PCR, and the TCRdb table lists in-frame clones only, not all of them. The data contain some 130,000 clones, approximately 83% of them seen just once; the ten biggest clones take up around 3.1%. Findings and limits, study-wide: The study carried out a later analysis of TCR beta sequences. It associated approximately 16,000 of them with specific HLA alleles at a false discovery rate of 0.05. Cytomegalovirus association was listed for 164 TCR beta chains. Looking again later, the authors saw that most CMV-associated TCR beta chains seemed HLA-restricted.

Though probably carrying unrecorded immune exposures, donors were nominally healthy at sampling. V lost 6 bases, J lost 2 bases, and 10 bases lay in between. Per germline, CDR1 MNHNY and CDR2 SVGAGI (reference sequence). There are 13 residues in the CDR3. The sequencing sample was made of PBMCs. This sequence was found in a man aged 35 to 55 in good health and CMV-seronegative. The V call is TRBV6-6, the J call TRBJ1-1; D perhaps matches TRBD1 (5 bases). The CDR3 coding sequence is TGTGCCAGCAGATCGCAGGGAAACACTGAAGCTTTCTTT. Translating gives CASRSQGNTEAFF.